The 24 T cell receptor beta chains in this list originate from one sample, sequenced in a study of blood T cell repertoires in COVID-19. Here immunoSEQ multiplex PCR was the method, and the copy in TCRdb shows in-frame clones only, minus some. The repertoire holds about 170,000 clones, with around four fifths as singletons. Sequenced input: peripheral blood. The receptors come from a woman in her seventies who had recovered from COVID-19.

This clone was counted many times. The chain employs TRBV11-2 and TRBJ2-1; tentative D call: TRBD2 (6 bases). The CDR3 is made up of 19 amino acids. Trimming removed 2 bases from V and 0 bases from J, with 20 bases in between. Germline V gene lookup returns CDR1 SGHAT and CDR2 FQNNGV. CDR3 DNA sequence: TGTGCCAGCAGCTTAACATTTAAAGCGGGCGGTCCCTCCTACAATGAGCAGTTCTTC. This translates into CASSLTFKAGGPSYNEQFF.

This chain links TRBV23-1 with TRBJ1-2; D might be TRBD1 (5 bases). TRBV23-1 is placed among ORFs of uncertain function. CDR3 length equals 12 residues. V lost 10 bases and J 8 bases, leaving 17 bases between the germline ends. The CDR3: CANPLLQVGYTF. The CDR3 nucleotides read TGCGCCAACCCCCTTTTACAGGTAGGCTACACCTTC.

For the CDR3, the DNA is TGTGCTAGTGGTTTGGTACGGTGGGACAGTGATGAAGCTTTCTTT. Translation gives CASGLVRWDSDEAFF. The chain is built from TRBV12-5 and TRBJ1-1; 7 bases fit TRBD1. In germline, CDR1 is LGHNT, CDR2 FRNRAP. CDR3 length: 15 amino acids. Germline trimming cut 0 bases from V and 7 bases from J; bases unmatched to any gene: 8.

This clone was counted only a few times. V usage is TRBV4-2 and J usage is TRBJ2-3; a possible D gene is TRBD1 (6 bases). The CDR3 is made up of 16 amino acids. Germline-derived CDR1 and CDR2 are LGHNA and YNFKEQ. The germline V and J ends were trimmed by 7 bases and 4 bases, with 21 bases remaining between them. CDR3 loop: CASTPRARGGPDTQYF. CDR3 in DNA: TGTGCCAGCACCCCGCGGGCGAGAGGGGGACCAGATACGCAGTATTTT.

CDR3 sequence reads: CASSPPETKAAQYF. CDR3 nucleotide sequence: TGTGCCAGCTCACCACCGGAGACCAAGGCGGCCCAGTACTTC. This sequence joins TRBV18 and TRBJ2-5; D is ambiguous. There are 14 residues in the CDR3. Germline CDR1 KGHSH, CDR2 LQKENI. V lost 0 bases and J lost 9, with 14 bases in between.

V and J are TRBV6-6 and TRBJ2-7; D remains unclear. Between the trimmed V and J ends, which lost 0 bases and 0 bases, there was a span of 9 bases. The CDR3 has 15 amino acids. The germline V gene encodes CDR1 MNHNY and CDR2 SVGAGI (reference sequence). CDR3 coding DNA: TGTGCCAGCAGTTACTCAGCAGGTTCCTCCTACGAGCAGTACTTC. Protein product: CASSYSAGSSYEQYF.

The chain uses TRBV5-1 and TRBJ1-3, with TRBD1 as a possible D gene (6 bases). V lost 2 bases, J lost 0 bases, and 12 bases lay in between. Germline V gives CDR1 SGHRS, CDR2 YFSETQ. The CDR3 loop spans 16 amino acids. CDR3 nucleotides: TGCGCCAGCAGCTTTGACAGGCCAAGCTCTGGAAACACCATATATTTT. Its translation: CASSFDRPSSGNTIYF. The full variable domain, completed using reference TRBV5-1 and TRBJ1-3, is KAGVTQTPRYLIKTRGQQVTLSCSPISGHRSVSWYQQTPGQGLQFLFEYFSETQRNKGNFPGRFSGRQFSNSRSEMNVSTLELGDSALYLCASSFDRPSSGNTIYFGEGSWLTVV.

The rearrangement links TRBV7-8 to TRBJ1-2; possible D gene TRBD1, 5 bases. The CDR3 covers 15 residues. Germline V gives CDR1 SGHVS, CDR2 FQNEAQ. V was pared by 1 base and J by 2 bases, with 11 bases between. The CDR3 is CASSLEAGANYGYTF. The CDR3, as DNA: TGTGCCAGCAGCTTAGAGGCTGGGGCAAACTATGGCTACACCTTC. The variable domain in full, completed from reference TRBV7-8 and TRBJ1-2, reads GAGVSQSPRYKVAKRGQDVALRCDPISGHVSLFWYQQALGQGPEFLTYFQNEAQLDKSGLPSDRFFAERPEGSVSTLKIQRTQQEDSAVYLCASSLEAGANYGYTFGSGTRLTVV.

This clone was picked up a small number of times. The CDR3 reads CASRLGGGAEAFF. The CDR3 coding sequence is TGTGCCAGCAGACTAGGGGGTGGCGCTGAAGCTTTCTTT. The rearrangement uses TRBV7-9 and TRBJ1-1; D perhaps matches TRBD1 (6 bases). V lost 6 bases and J 6 bases, leaving 14 bases between the germline ends. This CDR3 region has 13 residues. The germline V gene has CDR1 SEHNR and CDR2 FQNEAQ (reference sequence).

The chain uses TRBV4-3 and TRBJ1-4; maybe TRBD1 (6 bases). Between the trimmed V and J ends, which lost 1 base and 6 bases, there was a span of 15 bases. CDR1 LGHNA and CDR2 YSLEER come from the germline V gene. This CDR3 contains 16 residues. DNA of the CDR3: TGCGCCAGCAGCCAAGTTCCCGGCAGGGGAGATGAAAAACTGTTTTTT. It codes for CASSQVPGRGDEKLFF.

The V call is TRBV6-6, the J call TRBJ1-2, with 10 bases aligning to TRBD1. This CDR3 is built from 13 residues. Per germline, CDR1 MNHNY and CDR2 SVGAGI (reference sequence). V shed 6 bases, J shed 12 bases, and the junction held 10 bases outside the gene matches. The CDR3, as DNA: TGTGCCAGCAGCAATCCGGGACAGGGGATCAACACCTTC. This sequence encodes CASSNPGQGINTF.

In nucleotides, the CDR3 is TGCGCCAGCAGCCCCGGGACTAGCGGTGACGAGCAGTACTTC. Translating it yields CASSPGTSGDEQYF. The V gene is TRBV5-1, the J gene TRBJ2-7, with TRBD2 identical over 11 bases. J was trimmed by 5 bases and V by 4 bases; bases with no gene match: 5. The CDR3 extends over 14 amino acids. Germline lookup yields CDR1 SGHRS and CDR2 YFSETQ.

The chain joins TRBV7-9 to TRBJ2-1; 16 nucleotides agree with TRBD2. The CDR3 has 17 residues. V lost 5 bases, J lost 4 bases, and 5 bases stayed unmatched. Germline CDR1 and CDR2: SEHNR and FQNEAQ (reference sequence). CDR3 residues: CASSTGTSGRVYNEQFF. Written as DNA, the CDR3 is TGTGCCAGCAGCACCGGGACTAGCGGGAGGGTATACAATGAGCAGTTCTTC.

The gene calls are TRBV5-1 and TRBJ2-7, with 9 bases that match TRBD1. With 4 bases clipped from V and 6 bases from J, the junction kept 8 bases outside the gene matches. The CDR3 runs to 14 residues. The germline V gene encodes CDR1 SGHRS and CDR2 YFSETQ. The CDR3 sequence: CASSARTGAPEQYF. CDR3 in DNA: TGCGCCAGCAGCGCCCGGACAGGGGCCCCCGAGCAGTACTTC.

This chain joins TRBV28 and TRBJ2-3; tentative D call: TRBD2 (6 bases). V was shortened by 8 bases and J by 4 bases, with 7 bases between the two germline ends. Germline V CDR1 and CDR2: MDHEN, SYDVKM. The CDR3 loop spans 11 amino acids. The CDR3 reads CASRGSDTQYF. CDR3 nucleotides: TGTGCCAGCCGGGGGTCAGATACGCAGTATTTT. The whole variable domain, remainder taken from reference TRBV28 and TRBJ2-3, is DVKVTQSSRYLVKRTGEKVFLECVQDMDHENMFWYRQDPGLGLRLIYFSYDVKMKEKGDIPEGYSVSREKKERFSLILESASTNQTSMYLCASRGSDTQYFGPGTRLTVL.

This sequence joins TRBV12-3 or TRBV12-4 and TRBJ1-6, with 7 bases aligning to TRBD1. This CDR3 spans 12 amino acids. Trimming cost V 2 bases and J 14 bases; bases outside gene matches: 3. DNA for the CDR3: TGTGCCAGCAGTTTACTAGACAGGGCCCTCCACTTT. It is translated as CASSLLDRALHF.

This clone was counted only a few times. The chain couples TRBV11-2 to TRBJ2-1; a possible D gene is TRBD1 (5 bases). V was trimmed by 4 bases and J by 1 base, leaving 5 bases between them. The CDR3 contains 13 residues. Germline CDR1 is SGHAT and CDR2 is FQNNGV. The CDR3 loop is CASSSGSYNEQFF. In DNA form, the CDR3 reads TGTGCCAGCAGCTCAGGGTCCTACAATGAGCAGTTCTTC.

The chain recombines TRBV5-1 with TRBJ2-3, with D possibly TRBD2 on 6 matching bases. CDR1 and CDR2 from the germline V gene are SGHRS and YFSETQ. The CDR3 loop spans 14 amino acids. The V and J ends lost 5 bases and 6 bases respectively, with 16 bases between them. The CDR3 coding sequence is TGCGCCAGCAGACGCGGGGCCCCGTCGGATACGCAGTATTTT. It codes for CASRRGAPSDTQYF. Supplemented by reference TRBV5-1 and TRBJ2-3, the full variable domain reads KAGVTQTPRYLIKTRGQQVTLSCSPISGHRSVSWYQQTPGQGLQFLFEYFSETQRNKGNFPGRFSGRQFSNSRSEMNVSTLELGDSALYLCASRRGAPSDTQYFGPGTRLTVL.

CDR3 nucleotides: TGTGCCAGCTCACCCTCGGGACAGCTCACGTATGGCTACACCTTC. Translating it yields CASSPSGQLTYGYTF. The chain combines TRBV18 with TRBJ1-2; 7 nucleotides agree with TRBD1. This CDR3 comprises 15 residues. Trimming took 3 bases from V and 5 from J; bases not matched to a gene: 9. Germline V gene data show CDR1 as KGHSH and CDR2 as LQKENI.

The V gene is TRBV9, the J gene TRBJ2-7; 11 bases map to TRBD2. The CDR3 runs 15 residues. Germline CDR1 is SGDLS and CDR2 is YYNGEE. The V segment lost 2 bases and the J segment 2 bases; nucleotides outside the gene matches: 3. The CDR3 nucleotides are TGTGCCAGCAGCGTTAGCGGGGGGGCCCCCTACGAGCAGTACTTC. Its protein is CASSVSGGAPYEQYF.

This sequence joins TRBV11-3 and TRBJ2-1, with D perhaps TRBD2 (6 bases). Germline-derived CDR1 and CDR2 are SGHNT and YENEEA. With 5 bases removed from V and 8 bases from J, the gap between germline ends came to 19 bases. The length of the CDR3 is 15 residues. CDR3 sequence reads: CASSPGGILGYEQFF. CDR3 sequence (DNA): TGTGCCAGCAGCCCCGGGGGTATTCTAGGTTATGAGCAGTTCTTC.

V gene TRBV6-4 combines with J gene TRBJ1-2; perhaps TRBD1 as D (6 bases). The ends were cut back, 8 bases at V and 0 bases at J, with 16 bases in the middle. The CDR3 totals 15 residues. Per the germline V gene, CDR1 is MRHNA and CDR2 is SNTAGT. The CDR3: CASPRGSAANYGYTF. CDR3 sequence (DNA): TGTGCCAGCCCAAGGGGGTCAGCAGCTAACTATGGCTACACCTTC.

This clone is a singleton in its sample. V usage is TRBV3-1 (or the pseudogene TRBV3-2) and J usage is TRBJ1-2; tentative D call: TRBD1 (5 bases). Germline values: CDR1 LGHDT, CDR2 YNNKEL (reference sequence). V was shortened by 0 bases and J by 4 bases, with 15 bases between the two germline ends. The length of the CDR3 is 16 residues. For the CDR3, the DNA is TGTGCCAGCAGCCAAGATGCGGGGGGTCCTAGCTATGGCTACACCTTC. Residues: CASSQDAGGPSYGYTF.

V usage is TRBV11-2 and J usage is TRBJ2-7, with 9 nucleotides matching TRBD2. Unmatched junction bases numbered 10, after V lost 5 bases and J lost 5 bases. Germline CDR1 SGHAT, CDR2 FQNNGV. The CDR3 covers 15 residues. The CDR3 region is CASSPKGLAGNEQYF. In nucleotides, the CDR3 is TGTGCCAGCAGCCCCAAGGGGCTAGCGGGAAACGAGCAGTACTTC.